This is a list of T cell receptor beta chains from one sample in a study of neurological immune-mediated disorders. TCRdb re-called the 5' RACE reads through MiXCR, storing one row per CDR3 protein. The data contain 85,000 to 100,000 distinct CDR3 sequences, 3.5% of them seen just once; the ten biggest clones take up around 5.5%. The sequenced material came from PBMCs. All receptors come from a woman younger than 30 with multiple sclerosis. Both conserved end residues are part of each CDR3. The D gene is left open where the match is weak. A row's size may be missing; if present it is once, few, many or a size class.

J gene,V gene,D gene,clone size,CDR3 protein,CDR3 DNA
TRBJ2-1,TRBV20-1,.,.,CSARLNWGEQFF,TGCAGTGCTAGATTAAACTGGGGTGAGCAGTTCTTC
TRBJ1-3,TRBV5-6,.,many,CASSRDIISSGNTIYF,TGTGCCAGCAGCCGGGACATTATTAGCTCTGGAAACACCATATATTTT
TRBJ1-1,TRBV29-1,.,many,CSVPAGGVEAFF,TGCAGCGTCCCCGCGGGGGGGGTGGAAGCTTTCTTT
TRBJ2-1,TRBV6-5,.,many,CASSYSQAGNEQFF,TGTGCCAGCAGTTACTCACAGGCTGGCAATGAGCAGTTCTTC
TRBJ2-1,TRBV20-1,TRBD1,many,CSARATGDVEQFF,TGCAGTGCTAGAGCGACAGGGGATGTAGAGCAGTTCTTC
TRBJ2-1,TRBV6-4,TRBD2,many,CASSQTSGGRNEQFF,TGTGCCAGCAGTCAGACTAGCGGGGGCAGGAATGAGCAGTTCTTC
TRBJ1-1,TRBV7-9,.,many,CASSLAYGSEAFF,TGTGCCAGCAGCTTAGCGTACGGCAGTGAAGCTTTCTTT
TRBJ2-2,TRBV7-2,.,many,CASSLDRVRTGELFF,TGTGCCAGCAGCTTAGACAGGGTTCGAACCGGGGAGCTGTTTTTT
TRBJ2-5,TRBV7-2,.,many,CASTFAQTQYF,TGTGCCAGCACCTTTGCTCAGACCCAGTACTTC
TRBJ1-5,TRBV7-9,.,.,CASSKTGNQPQNF,TGTGCCAGCAGCAAGACGGGCAATCAGCCCCAGAATTTT
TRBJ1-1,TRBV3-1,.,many,CASSQKGERAEAFF,TGTGCCAGCAGCCAAAAGGGGGAGCGGGCTGAAGCTTTCTTT
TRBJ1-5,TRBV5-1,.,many,CASSLRGASNQPQHF,TGCGCCAGCAGCTTGCGGGGGGCTAGCAATCAGCCCCAGCATTTT
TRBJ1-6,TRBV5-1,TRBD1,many,CASSSDRGREPLHF,TGCGCCAGCAGCTCTGACAGGGGGAGAGAACCCCTCCACTTT
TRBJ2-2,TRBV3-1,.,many,CASSQGEAHNTGELFF,TGTGCCAGCAGCCAAGGTGAAGCTCATAACACCGGGGAGCTGTTTTTT
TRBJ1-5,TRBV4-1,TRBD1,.,CASSQAGGLPQHF,TGCGCCAGCAGCCAAGCAGGGGGTTTGCCCCAGCATTTT
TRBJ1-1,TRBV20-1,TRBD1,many,CSARDRGRFEAFF,TGCAGTGCTAGGGACAGGGGGCGATTTGAAGCTTTCTTT
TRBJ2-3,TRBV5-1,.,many,CASSSDVSTDTQYF,TGCGCCAGCAGCTCGGATGTAAGCACAGATACGCAGTATTTT
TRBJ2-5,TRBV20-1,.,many,CSASAIRRGETQYF,TGCAGTGCTAGCGCGATACGTCGAGGAGAGACCCAGTACTTC
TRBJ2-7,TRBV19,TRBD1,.,CASSTGTGTYEQYF,TGTGCCAGTAGTACCGGGACAGGGACCTACGAGCAGTACTTC
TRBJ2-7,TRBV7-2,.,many,CASSLGLEQYF,TGTGCCAGCAGCCTTGGCCTTGAGCAGTACTTC
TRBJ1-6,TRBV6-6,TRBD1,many,CASSRGTGESPLHF,TGTGCCAGCAGTCGCGGGACAGGGGAATCACCCCTCCACTTT
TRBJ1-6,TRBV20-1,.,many,CSARAPRNLNLPLHF,TGCAGTGCTAGAGCTCCGCGAAACTTAAACTTACCCCTCCACTTT
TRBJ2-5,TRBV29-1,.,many,CSTRRGGRETQYF,TGCAGCACCAGGAGGGGAGGTCGAGAGACCCAGTACTTC
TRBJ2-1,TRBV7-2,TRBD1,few,CASSLGQGAGNEQFF,TGTGCCAGCAGCTTAGGTCAGGGGGCCGGCAATGAGCAGTTCTTC
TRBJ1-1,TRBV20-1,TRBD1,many,CSASRDRASEAFF,TGCAGTGCTAGCCGGGACAGGGCGTCTGAAGCTTTCTTT
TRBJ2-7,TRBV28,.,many,CATRQATYEQYF,TGTGCCACACGACAGGCGACCTACGAGCAGTACTTC
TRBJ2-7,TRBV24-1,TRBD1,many,CATSTRTGGFEQYF,TGTGCCACCAGTACTAGGACAGGGGGCTTCGAGCAGTACTTC
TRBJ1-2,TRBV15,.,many,CATSRDSANYGYTF,TGTGCCACCAGCAGAGATTCAGCGAACTATGGCTACACCTTC
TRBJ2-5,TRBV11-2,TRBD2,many,CASSSWTSGSWETQYF,TGTGCCAGCAGCTCATGGACTAGCGGGAGTTGGGAGACCCAGTACTTC
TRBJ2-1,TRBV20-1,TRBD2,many,CSAPQLAGGGNEQFF,TGCAGTGCTCCTCAACTAGCGGGGGGAGGCAATGAGCAGTTCTTC
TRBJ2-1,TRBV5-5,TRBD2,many,CASSTLAGGPHEQFF,TGTGCCAGCAGCACACTAGCGGGAGGGCCGCATGAGCAGTTCTTC